The 11 T cell receptor beta chains reported below all come from one sample, sequenced in a study of a mutant IDH1 vaccine in newly diagnosed glioma. For these TCRs, the target antigens are not known. Data came from immunoSEQ multiplex PCR; TCRdb stores just in-frame clones and leaves some out. Among approximately 44,000 clones listed, around 93% were seen once. The time point here: week 23, last vaccination. Each vaccine dose was 300 ug of mutant IDH1 20-mer peptide, with topical imiquimod. Sequences were derived from PBMCs, sampled from a glioma patient whose treatment included an IDH1 peptide vaccine. These receptors all stem from a man aged 45-65 years with glioma.

The chain couples TRBV5-5 to TRBJ2-7; 7 bases are a match to TRBD1. The CDR3 spans 13 residues. The junction had 4 bases not matched to a gene; V was cut back by 1 base and J by 6 bases. Germline V CDR1 and CDR2: SGHKS, YYEKEE (reference sequence). The chain's CDR3 is CASSLQQGREQYF. As DNA, the CDR3 is TGTGCCAGCAGCTTGCAACAGGGGCGCGAGCAGTACTTC.

The gene calls are TRBV5-3 and TRBJ2-1; 13 bases are a match to TRBD2. TRBV5-3 falls under the ORF class, with uncertain function. The CDR3 is 17 amino acids. Unmatched junction bases numbered 11, after V lost 4 bases and J lost 7 bases. CDR3 nucleotides: TGTGCCAGAAGCCAGATTGGACTAGCGGGAGCGATTAATGAGCAGTTCTTC. It codes for CARSQIGLAGAINEQFF.

The chain's CDR3 is CASSPNGAGGTEAFF. The CDR3 DNA reads TGTGCCAGCAGCCCCAATGGGGCAGGGGGCACTGAAGCTTTCTTT. V usage is TRBV9 and J usage is TRBJ1-1; 7 positions agree with TRBD1. CDR3 size: 15 residues. V shed 4 bases and J 4 bases; nucleotides not matched to a gene: 10. The germline V gene has CDR1 SGDLS and CDR2 YYNGEE.

The chain links TRBV7-9 to TRBJ2-7, with 8 bases fitting TRBD1. The CDR3 is 14 residues long. The ends lost 5 bases at V and 5 bases at J; junction bases unmatched: 8. CDR1 SEHNR and CDR2 FQNEAQ come from the germline V gene (reference sequence). CDR3 residues: CASSPRGHGDEQYF. The CDR3 DNA reads as TGTGCCAGCAGCCCCAGGGGGCATGGAGACGAGCAGTACTTC. Filled out from reference TRBV7-9 and TRBJ2-7, the complete variable domain reads DTGVSQNPRHKITKRGQNVTFRCDPISEHNRLYWYRQTLGQGPEFLTYFQNEAQLEKSRLLSDRFSAERPKGSFSTLEIQRTEQGDSAMYLCASSPRGHGDEQYFGPGTRLTVT.

This clone ranks as medium-sized. CDR3 in amino acids: CASSRIQGRSHEQYF. CDR3 DNA sequence: TGTGCCAGCAGCCGGATCCAGGGAAGGTCCCACGAGCAGTACTTC. This sequence joins TRBV14 and TRBJ2-7, with D possibly being TRBD1 (5 bases). The length of the CDR3 is 15 residues. Germline CDR1 SGHDN, CDR2 FVKESK. Trimming shortened V by 4 bases and J by 5 bases, and 18 bases separated the two germline ends.

The chain has TRBV6-5 and TRBJ2-7, with D uncertain. The CDR3 loop spans 12 amino acids. Germline V CDR1 and CDR2: MNHEY, SVGAGI. V was pared by 8 bases and J by 2 bases, with 10 bases between. In DNA, the CDR3 is TGTGCCAGCTTTGCCAGCACCTACGAGCAGTACTTC. Its translation: CASFASTYEQYF.

The rearrangement joins TRBV2 to TRBJ2-3, with TRBD1 identical over 7 bases. Germline lookup yields CDR1 SNHLY and CDR2 FYNNEI. Trimming at V came to 8 bases and at J to 1 base, leaving 12 bases not matched to a gene. The CDR3 covers 16 residues. The CDR3 nucleotides are TGTGCCAGCCAAAGGAAAGGGGGCGCCGGCACAGATACGCAGTATTTT. Its protein is CASQRKGGAGTDTQYF.

This chain links TRBV5-6 with TRBJ2-3, with D tentatively TRBD1 (6 bases). The germline gives CDR1 SGHDT, CDR2 YYEEEE. V lost 4 bases and J lost 1, with 13 bases in between. The CDR3 covers 15 residues. This chain's CDR3 is CASSAQGSGTDTQYF. The CDR3 DNA is TGTGCCAGCAGCGCCCAGGGGTCTGGCACAGATACGCAGTATTTT.

This sequence joins TRBV18 and TRBJ1-1; 7 nucleotides match TRBD1. The CDR3 extends over 12 amino acids. Trimming took 3 bases from V and 5 from J; bases not matched to a gene: 0. CDR1 and CDR2 from the germline V gene are KGHSH and LQKENI. The CDR3 sequence is CASSPTGTEAFF. The CDR3 nucleotides read TGTGCCAGCTCACCGACAGGGACTGAAGCTTTCTTT.

This chain links TRBV19 with TRBJ1-2; no clear D. CDR1 and CDR2 (germline): LNHDA, SQIVND (reference sequence). The CDR3 has 16 residues. Trimming cost V 4 bases and J 4 bases, with 19 bases left between them. This CDR3 is CASSRNRVGLLYGYTF. CDR3 DNA: TGTGCCAGTAGTAGAAACCGAGTCGGGCTGCTCTATGGCTACACCTTC.

This rearrangement joins TRBV5-1 to TRBJ2-5; 8 positions match TRBD2. V trimming: 2 bases; J trimming: 4 bases; junction bases outside the gene matches: 13. The CDR3 runs to 17 residues. Germline CDR1 SGHRS, CDR2 YFSETQ. CDR3 protein: CASSLLSTSAGGETQYF. The CDR3, as DNA: TGCGCCAGCAGCTTATTGTCCACTAGCGCGGGGGGAGAGACCCAGTACTTC.